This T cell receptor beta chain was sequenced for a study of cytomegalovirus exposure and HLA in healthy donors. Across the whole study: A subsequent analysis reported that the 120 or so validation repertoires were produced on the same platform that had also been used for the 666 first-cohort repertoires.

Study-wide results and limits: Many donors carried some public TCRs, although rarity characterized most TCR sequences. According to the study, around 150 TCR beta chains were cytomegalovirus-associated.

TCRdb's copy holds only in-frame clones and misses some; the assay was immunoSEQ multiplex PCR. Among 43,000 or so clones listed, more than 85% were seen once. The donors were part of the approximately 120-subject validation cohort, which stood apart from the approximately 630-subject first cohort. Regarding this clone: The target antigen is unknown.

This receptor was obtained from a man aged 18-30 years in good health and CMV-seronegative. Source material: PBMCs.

The CDR3 spells CASSSDYGYTF. In DNA, the CDR3 is TGTGCCAGCAGTTCCGACTATGGCTACACCTTC. This chain joins TRBV6-1 and TRBJ1-2; unclear D gene. Germline V CDR1 and CDR2: MNHNS, SASEGT. This CDR3 has 11 amino acids. V was trimmed by 5 bases and J by 3 bases, leaving 4 bases between them.